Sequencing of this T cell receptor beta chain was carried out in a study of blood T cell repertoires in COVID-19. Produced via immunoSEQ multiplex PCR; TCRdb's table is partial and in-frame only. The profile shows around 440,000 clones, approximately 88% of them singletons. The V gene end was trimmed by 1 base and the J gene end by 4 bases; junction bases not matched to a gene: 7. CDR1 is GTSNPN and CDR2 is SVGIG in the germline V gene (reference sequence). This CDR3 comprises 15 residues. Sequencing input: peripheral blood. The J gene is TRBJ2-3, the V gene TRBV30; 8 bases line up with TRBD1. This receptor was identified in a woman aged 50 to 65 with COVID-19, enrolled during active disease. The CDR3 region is CAWSEGRGLPDTQYF. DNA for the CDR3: TGTGCCTGGAGTGAGGGCAGGGGGCTCCCAGATACGCAGTATTTT.